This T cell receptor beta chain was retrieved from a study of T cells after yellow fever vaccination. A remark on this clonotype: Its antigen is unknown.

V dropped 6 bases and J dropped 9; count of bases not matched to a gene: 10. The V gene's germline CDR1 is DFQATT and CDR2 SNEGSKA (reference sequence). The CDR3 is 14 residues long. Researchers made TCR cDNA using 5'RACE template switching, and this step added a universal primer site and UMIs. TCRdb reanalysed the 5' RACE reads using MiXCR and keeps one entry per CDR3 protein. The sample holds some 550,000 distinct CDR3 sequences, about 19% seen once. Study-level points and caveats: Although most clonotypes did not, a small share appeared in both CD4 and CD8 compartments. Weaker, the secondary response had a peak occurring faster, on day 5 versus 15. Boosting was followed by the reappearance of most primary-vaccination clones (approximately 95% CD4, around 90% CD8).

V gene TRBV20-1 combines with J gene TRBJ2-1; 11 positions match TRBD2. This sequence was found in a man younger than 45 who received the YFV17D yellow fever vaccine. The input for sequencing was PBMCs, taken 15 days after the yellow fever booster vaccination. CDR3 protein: CSAKRTSGLGEQFF. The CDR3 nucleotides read TGCAGTGCAAAAAGGACTAGCGGGTTAGGTGAGCAGTTCTTC.